This is a list of T cell receptor beta chains from one sample in a study of cytotoxic CD8 clonotypes in ibrutinib-treated CLL. Data came from immunoSEQ multiplex PCR; TCRdb stores just in-frame clones and leaves some out. Of 110,000 to 150,000 clones listed, 70% to 80% are singletons. The material sequenced was PBMCs, taken after 24 months of ibrutinib treatment. Receptors were obtained from a human donor with chronic lymphocytic leukemia. The CDR3 runs from the conserved cysteine through the conserved F or W. Each record gives: D gene, J gene, V gene, clone size, CDR3 DNA, CDR3 protein. D genes are given only for firm matches. Only part of the rows carry a size: once, few, many, or a class if the clone is expanded.

D: TRBD2
J: TRBJ2-3
V: TRBV5-1
size: -
DNA: TGCGCCAGCACACTACTAGCGGGGGAAGGTACGCAGTATTTT
CDR3: CASTLLAGEGTQYF

D: -
J: TRBJ2-7
V: TRBV21-1
size: -
DNA: TGTGCCAGCAGCCACGGCGGGGCGGTCTACGAGCAGTACTTC
CDR3: CASSHGGAVYEQYF

D: TRBD1
J: TRBJ1-3
V: TRBV5-1
size: -
DNA: TGCGCCAGCAGCGTGGCGACAGGGAAGAATGCTGGAAACACCATATATTTT
CDR3: CASSVATGKNAGNTIYF

D: -
J: TRBJ2-5
V: TRBV7-2
size: -
DNA: TGTGCCAGCAGCTTACGGGGACCAGGAGAGACCCAGTACTTC
CDR3: CASSLRGPGETQYF

D: -
J: TRBJ2-5
V: TRBV7-3
size: -
DNA: TGTGCCAGCAGCCCAGACACAGCGAGGGAGACCCAGTACTTC
CDR3: CASSPDTARETQYF

D: -
J: TRBJ1-4
V: TRBV9
size: -
DNA: TGTGCCAGCAGCGTAGATGGCAATGAAAAACTGTTTTTT
CDR3: CASSVDGNEKLFF

D: -
J: TRBJ2-1
V: TRBV6-5
size: -
DNA: TGTGCCAGCAGTCGTCAGGAATACAATGAGCAGTTCTTC
CDR3: CASSRQEYNEQFF

D: -
J: TRBJ2-3
V: TRBV19
size: -
DNA: TGTGCCACCGCCGGAGGCACAGATACGCAGTATTTT
CDR3: CATAGGTDTQYF

D: -
J: TRBJ2-5
V: TRBV10-3
size: -
DNA: TGTGCCATCAGTGGGTCCTCCCAAGAGACCCAGTACTTC
CDR3: CAISGSSQETQYF

D: -
J: TRBJ1-4
V: TRBV4-3
size: -
DNA: TGCGCCAGCAGCCAAGGGTCCCGGAGCTACTCTAATGAAAAACTGTTTTTT
CDR3: CASSQGSRSYSNEKLFF

D: -
J: TRBJ1-2
V: TRBV4-3
size: once
DNA: TGCGCCAGCAGCCCCGGGACACTCCCTATAAGCCGCTACACCTTC
CDR3: CASSPGTLPISRYTF

D: TRBD1
J: TRBJ2-5
V: TRBV6-1
size: -
DNA: TGTGCCAGCAGTGAGGGGACAGGGCCCCAGGGGACCCAGTACTTC
CDR3: CASSEGTGPQGTQYF

D: TRBD2
J: TRBJ2-1
V: TRBV28
size: -
DNA: TGTGCCAGCAGTCGCTGGGGGGGACTAGCGGGAGGCGGGTCCTACAATGAGCAGTTCTTC
CDR3: CASSRWGGLAGGGSYNEQFF

D: -
J: TRBJ1-2
V: TRBV7-2
size: -
DNA: TGTGCCAGCAGCTTAAGGCGGACAAGGGCGAACTATGGCTACACCTTC
CDR3: CASSLRRTRANYGYTF

D: -
J: TRBJ1-3
V: TRBV7-2
size: few
DNA: TGTGCCAGCAGCTCCACCTCCGGAAACACCATATATTTT
CDR3: CASSSTSGNTIYF

D: TRBD2
J: TRBJ2-3
V: TRBV7-6
size: -
DNA: TGTGCCAGCAGCCCTCCAGGGAGGGCAGATACGCAGTATTTT
CDR3: CASSPPGRADTQYF

D: -
J: TRBJ1-1
V: TRBV11-2
size: -
DNA: TGTGCCAGCAGCTTCGCGGGGGAACCCAACACTGAAGCTTTCTTT
CDR3: CASSFAGEPNTEAFF

D: -
J: TRBJ1-2
V: TRBV6-5
size: -
DNA: TGTGCCAGGCCCCCCTATGGCTACACCTTC
CDR3: CARPPYGYTF

D: -
J: TRBJ1-2
V: TRBV10-3
size: -
DNA: TGTGCCATCAGTGAGTCTGCCGGGGTGGGGTACTATGGCTACACCTTC
CDR3: CAISESAGVGYYGYTF

D: -
J: TRBJ1-1
V: TRBV6-5
size: -
DNA: TGTGCCAGCACGTGGGGGGGCATGAACACTGAAGCTTTCTTT
CDR3: CASTWGGMNTEAFF

D: -
J: TRBJ2-3
V: TRBV19
size: medium-sized
DNA: TGTGCCAGTAGTATGTTGGGGAGTACGCAGTATTTT
CDR3: CASSMLGSTQYF

D: TRBD1
J: TRBJ2-1
V: TRBV29-1
size: few
DNA: TGCAGCGTTGAAGGACAGGGGAAGTTCTTC
CDR3: CSVEGQGKFF

D: TRBD1
J: TRBJ1-2
V: TRBV9
size: -
DNA: TGTGCCAGCAGCCCGACAGGGAATGACTATGGCTACACCTTC
CDR3: CASSPTGNDYGYTF

D: -
J: TRBJ2-7
V: TRBV4-3
size: -
DNA: TGCGCCAGCAGCCAAGTCACGGAGTCCTACGAGCAGTACTTC
CDR3: CASSQVTESYEQYF

D: TRBD2
J: TRBJ2-1
V: TRBV7-2
size: -
DNA: TGTGCCAGCAGCCCCCGGACTAGCGGCTACAATGAGCAGTTCTTC
CDR3: CASSPRTSGYNEQFF

D: -
J: TRBJ2-5
V: TRBV7-9
size: -
DNA: TGTGCCAGCAGCTTAAGAGGGGACGGCCAAGAGACCCAGTACTTC
CDR3: CASSLRGDGQETQYF

D: -
J: TRBJ1-5
V: TRBV30
size: -
DNA: TGTGCCTGGAGTGCGGGTCTTGTTGGGGGGCTCAATCAGCCCCAGCATTTT
CDR3: CAWSAGLVGGLNQPQHF

D: TRBD1
J: TRBJ1-2
V: TRBV5-1
size: -
DNA: TGCGCCAGCAGCTCCAGTGGGGGACAGGGAACCTATGGCTACACCTTC
CDR3: CASSSSGGQGTYGYTF

D: TRBD1
J: TRBJ1-2
V: TRBV2
size: once
DNA: TGTGCCAGCAGAAGGAGACAGGGCCTCTATGGCTACACCTTC
CDR3: CASRRRQGLYGYTF

D: -
J: TRBJ1-1
V: TRBV10-3
size: few
DNA: TGTGCCATCAGGGGGACACTTAGGGACACTGAAGCTTTCTTT
CDR3: CAIRGTLRDTEAFF

D: TRBD2
J: TRBJ2-1
V: TRBV4-2
size: -
DNA: TGTGCCAGCAGCCAAGAGGGACTAGCGGGGGTCCCGAGCTCCTACAATGAGCAGTTCTTC
CDR3: CASSQEGLAGVPSSYNEQFF

D: TRBD1
J: TRBJ2-3
V: TRBV25-1
size: -
DNA: TGTGCCAGCAGTGAGGTGGGCAGGGGGAAACGAGATACGCAGTATTTT
CDR3: CASSEVGRGKRDTQYF

D: -
J: TRBJ2-7
V: TRBV6-5
size: -
DNA: TGTGCCAGCAGTTACTCCGACGGGGCCCCCTACGAGCAGTACTTC
CDR3: CASSYSDGAPYEQYF

D: -
J: TRBJ1-5
V: TRBV19
size: -
DNA: TGTGCCAGTAGTATAGGGTGGCGTCAGCCCCAGCATTTT
CDR3: CASSIGWRQPQHF

D: -
J: TRBJ2-5
V: TRBV10-3
size: -
DNA: TGTGCCACCCGACAGGACCAAGAGACCCAGTACTTC
CDR3: CATRQDQETQYF

D: TRBD1
J: TRBJ1-4
V: TRBV29-1
size: -
DNA: TGCAGCGTTGGAGACAGGGGAAATGAAAAACTGTTTTTT
CDR3: CSVGDRGNEKLFF

D: -
J: TRBJ2-5
V: TRBV10-1
size: once
DNA: TGCGCCAGCAACCCTACTACCGAATCTCGTACGTACTTC
CDR3: CASNPTTESRTYF

D: -
J: TRBJ1-4
V: TRBV7-9
size: -
DNA: TGTGCCAGCAGCTTATTTGGGTGGGAAAAACTGTTTTTT
CDR3: CASSLFGWEKLFF

D: -
J: TRBJ1-2
V: TRBV28
size: once
DNA: TGTGCCAGCAGTCCCCCCGGGGGCCGGGAGTATGGCTACACCTTC
CDR3: CASSPPGGREYGYTF

D: -
J: TRBJ2-1
V: TRBV27
size: -
DNA: TGTGCCAGCACCCTGGGGGCTAGCGGAAACAATGAGCAGTTCTTC
CDR3: CASTLGASGNNEQFF